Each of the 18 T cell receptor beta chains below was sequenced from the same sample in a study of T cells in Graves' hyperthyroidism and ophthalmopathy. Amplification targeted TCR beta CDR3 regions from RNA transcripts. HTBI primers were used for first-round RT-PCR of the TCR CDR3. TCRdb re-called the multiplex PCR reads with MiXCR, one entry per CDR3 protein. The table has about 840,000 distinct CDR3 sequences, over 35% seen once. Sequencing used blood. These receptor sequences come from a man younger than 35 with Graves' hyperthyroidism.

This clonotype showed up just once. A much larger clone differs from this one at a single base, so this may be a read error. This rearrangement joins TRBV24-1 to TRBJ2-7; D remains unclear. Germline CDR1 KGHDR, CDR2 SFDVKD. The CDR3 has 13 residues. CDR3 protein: CATNSTLPYEQCF. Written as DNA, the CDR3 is TGTGCCACCAATTCTACACTCCCCTACGAGCAGTGCTTC.

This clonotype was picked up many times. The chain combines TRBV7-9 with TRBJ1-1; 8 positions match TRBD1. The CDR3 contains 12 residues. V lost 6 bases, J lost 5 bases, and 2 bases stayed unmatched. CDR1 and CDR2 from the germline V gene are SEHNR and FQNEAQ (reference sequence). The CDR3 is CASRTGATEAFF. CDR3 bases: TGTGCCAGCAGGACAGGGGCTACTGAAGCTTTCTTT. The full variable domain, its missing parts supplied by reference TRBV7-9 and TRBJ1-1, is DTGVSQNPRHKITKRGQNVTFRCDPISEHNRLYWYRQTLGQGPEFLTYFQNEAQLEKSRLLSDRFSAERPKGSFSTLEIQRTEQGDSAMYLCASRTGATEAFFGQGTRLTVV.

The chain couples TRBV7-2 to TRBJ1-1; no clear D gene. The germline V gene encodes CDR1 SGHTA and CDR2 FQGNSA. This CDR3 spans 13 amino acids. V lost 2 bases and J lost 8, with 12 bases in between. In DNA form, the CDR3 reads TGTGCCAGCAGCTTACGACGGGGTCTAGAAGCTTTCTTT. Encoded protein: CASSLRRGLEAFF.

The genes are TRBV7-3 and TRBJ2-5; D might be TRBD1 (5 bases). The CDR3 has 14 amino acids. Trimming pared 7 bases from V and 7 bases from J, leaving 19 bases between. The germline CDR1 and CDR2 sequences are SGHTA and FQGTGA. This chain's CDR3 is CASKRQPSEGTQYF. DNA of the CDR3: TGTGCCAGCAAACGACAGCCCAGCGAAGGGACCCAGTACTTC.

As DNA, the CDR3 is TGTGCCAGCAGCTACGTTCAACTAGCGGGAGGGGGGTACGAGCAGTACTTC. Protein: CASSYVQLAGGGYEQYF. The rearrangement links TRBV7-2 to TRBJ2-7, with TRBD2 identical over 13 bases. Trimming took 4 bases from V and 4 from J; bases not matched to a gene: 10. The CDR3 runs 17 residues. Germline V gene sequence: CDR1 SGHTA, CDR2 FQGNSA.

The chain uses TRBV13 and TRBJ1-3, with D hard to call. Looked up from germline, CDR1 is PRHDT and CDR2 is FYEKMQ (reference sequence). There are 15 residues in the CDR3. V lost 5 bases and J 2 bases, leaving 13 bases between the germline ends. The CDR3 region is CASSPYSGAGNTIYF. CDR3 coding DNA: TGTGCCAGCAGCCCCTATTCAGGAGCTGGAAACACCATATATTTT.

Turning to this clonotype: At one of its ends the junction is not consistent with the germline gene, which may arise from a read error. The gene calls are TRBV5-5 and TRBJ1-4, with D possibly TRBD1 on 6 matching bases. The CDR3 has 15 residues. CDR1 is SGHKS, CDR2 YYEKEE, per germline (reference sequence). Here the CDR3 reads CASSQSARQVEKLFF. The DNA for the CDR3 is TGCGCCAGCAGCCAATCCGCGCGACAGGTTGAAAAACTGTTTTTT.

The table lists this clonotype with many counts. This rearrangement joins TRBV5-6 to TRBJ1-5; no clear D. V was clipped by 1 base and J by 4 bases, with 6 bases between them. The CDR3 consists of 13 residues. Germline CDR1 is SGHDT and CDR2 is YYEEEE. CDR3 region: CASSLYGNQPQHF. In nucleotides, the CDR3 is TGTGCCAGCAGCTTGTACGGGAATCAGCCCCAGCATTTT. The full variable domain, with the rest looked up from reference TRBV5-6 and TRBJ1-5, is DAGVTQSPTHLIKTRGQQVTLRCSPKSGHDTVSWYQQALGQGPQFIFQYYEEEERQRGNFPDRFSGHQFPNYSSELNVNALLLGDSALYLCASSLYGNQPQHFGDGTRLSIL.

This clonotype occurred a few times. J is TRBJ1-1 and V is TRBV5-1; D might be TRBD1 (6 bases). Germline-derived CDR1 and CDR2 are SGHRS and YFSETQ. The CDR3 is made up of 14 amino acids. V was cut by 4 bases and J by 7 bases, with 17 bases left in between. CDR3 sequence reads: CASSLGGGGGEAFF. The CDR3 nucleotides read TGCGCCAGCAGCCTCGGAGGAGGAGGGGGTGAAGCTTTCTTT. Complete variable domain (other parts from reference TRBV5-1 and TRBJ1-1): KAGVTQTPRYLIKTRGQQVTLSCSPISGHRSVSWYQQTPGQGLQFLFEYFSETQRNKGNFPGRFSGRQFSNSRSEMNVSTLELGDSALYLCASSLGGGGGEAFFGQGTRLTVV.

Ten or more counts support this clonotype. In DNA form, the CDR3 reads TGTGCCAGCAGCATCCTAGGGGTAGGCCAAGAGACCCAGTACTTC. Amino acids: CASSILGVGQETQYF. The chain carries TRBV7-2 and TRBJ2-5; a weak D match, TRBD1 (5 bases). The germline CDR1 and CDR2 sequences are SGHTA and FQGNSA. The V and J ends lost 5 bases and 1 base respectively, with 14 bases between them. CDR3 length equals 15 residues.

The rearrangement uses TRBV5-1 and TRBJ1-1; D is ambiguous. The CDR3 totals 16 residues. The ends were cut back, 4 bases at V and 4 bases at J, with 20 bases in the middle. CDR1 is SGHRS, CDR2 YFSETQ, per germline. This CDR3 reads CASSLRTPPGSTEAFF. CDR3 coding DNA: TGCGCCAGCAGCCTTCGGACTCCGCCCGGGAGCACTGAAGCTTTCTTT.

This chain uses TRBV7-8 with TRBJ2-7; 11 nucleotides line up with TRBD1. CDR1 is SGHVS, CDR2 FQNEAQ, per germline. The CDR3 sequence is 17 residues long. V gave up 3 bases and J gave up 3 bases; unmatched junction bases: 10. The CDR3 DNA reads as TGTGCCAGCAGCTTCTTGAAGGGACAGGGGGTCCGCTACGAGCAGTACTTC. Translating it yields CASSFLKGQGVRYEQYF.

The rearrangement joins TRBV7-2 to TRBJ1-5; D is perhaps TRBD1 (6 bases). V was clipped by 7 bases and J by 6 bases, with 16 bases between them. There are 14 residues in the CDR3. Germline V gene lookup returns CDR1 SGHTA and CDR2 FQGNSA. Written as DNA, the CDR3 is TGTGCCAGCACCCAAGGGGGGGGAGTTCAGCCCCAGCATTTT. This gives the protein CASTQGGGVQPQHF. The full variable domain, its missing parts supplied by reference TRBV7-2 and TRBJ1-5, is GAGVSQSPSNKVTEKGKDVELRCDPISGHTALYWYRQSLGQGLEFLIYFQGNSAPDKSGLPSDRFSAERTGGSVSTLTIQRTQQEDSAVYLCASTQGGGVQPQHFGDGTRLSIL.

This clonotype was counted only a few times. CDR3 nucleotide sequence: TGTGCCAGCAGTCTGATAGACAGTGAAGCTTTCTTT. Translation gives CASSLIDSEAFF. The chain couples TRBV11-3 to TRBJ1-1, with D perhaps matching TRBD1 (5 bases). Looked up from germline, CDR1 is SGHNT and CDR2 is YENEEA. Between the trimmed V and J ends, which lost 6 bases and 7 bases, there was a span of 12 bases. The CDR3 has 12 residues.

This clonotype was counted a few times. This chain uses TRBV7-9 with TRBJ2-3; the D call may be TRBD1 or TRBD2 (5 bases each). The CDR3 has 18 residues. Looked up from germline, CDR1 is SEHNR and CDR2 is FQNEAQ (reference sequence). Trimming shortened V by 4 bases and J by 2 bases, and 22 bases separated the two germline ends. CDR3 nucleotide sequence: TGTGCCAGCAGCTCTGGGGACCTCCCAGCCGACGACACAGATACGCAGTATTTT. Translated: CASSSGDLPADDTDTQYF.

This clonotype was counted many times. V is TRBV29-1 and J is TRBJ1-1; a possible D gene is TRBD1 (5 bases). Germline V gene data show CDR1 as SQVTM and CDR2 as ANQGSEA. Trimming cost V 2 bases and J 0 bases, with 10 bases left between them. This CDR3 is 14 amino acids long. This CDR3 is CSVERTGVNTEAFF. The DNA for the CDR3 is TGCAGCGTTGAACGAACGGGGGTGAACACTGAAGCTTTCTTT.

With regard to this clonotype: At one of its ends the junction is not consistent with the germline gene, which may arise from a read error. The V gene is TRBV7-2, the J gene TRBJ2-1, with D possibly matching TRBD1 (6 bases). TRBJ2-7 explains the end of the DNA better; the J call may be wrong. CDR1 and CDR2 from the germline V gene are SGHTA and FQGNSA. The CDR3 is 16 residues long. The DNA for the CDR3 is TGTGCCAGCAGTTTAGTGGTTACAGGGACCCTCAATGAGCAGTACTTC. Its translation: CASSLVVTGTLNEQYF.

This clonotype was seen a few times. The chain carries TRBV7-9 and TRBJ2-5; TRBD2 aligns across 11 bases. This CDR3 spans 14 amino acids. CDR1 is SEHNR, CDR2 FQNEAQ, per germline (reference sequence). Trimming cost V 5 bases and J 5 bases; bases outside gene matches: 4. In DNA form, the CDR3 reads TGTGCCAGCAGCCCTAGCGGGGGGCTGGAGACCCAGTACTTC. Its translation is CASSPSGGLETQYF. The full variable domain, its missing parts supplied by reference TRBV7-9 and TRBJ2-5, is DTGVSQNPRHKITKRGQNVTFRCDPISEHNRLYWYRQTLGQGPEFLTYFQNEAQLEKSRLLSDRFSAERPKGSFSTLEIQRTEQGDSAMYLCASSPSGGLETQYFGPGTRLLVL.